This T cell receptor (beta chain) was identified during a study of early T cells in non-severe SARS-CoV-2 infection. This clonotype was seen ten or more times. This CDR3 comprises 13 residues. Between the trimmed V and J ends, which lost 1 base and 5 bases, there was a span of 8 bases. Germline V lookup: CDR1 LGHDT, CDR2 YNNKEL (reference sequence). TCRdb fed the 5' RACE reads into MiXCR, producing one record per CDR3 protein. The data contain some 120,000 distinct CDR3 sequences, under 15% of them singletons. The sequenced material came from whole blood. The chain couples TRBV3-1 to TRBJ2-5; D might be TRBD1 or TRBD2, each matching 5 bases. The clonotype comes from an adult who was a healthcare worker with PCR-confirmed SARS-CoV-2 infection or an uninfected control (not recorded which). DNA of the CDR3: TGTGCCAGCAGCCAAGCAGGGAGCGAGACCCAGTACTTC. Its translation: CASSQAGSETQYF.